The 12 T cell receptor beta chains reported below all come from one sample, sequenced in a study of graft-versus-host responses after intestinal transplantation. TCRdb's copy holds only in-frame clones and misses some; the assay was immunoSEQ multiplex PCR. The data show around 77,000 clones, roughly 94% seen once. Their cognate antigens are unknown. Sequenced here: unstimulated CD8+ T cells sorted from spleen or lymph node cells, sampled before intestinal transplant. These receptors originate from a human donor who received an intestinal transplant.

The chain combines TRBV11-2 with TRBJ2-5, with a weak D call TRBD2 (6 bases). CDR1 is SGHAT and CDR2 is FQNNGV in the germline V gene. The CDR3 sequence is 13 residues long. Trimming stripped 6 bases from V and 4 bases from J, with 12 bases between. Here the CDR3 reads CASRGGAGETQYF. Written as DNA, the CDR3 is TGTGCCAGCAGGGGGGGAGCGGGAGAGACCCAGTACTTC.

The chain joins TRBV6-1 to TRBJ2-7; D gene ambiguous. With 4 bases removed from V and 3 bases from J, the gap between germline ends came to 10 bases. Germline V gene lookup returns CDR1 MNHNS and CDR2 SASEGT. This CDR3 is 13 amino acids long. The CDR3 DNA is TGTGCCAGCAGTGTCGCACTCTTCTACGAGCAGTACTTC. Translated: CASSVALFYEQYF.

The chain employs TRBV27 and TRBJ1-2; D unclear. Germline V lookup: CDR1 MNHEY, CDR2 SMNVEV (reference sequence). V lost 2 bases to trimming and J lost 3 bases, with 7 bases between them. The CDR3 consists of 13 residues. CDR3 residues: CASSLGGDYGYTF. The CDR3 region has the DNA TGTGCCAGCAGTTTAGGTGGGGACTATGGCTACACCTTC.

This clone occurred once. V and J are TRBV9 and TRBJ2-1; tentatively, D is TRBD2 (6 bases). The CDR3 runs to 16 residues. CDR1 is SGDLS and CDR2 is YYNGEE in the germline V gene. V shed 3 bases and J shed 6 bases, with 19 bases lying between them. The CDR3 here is CASSEGLFLFSNEQFF. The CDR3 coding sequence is TGTGCCAGCAGCGAAGGACTATTCCTCTTCTCCAATGAGCAGTTCTTC.

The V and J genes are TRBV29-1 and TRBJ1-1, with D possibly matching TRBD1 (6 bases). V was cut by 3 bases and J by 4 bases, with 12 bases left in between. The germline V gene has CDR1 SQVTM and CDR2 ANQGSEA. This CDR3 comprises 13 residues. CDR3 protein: CSVDWAGATEAFF. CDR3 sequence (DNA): TGCAGCGTTGATTGGGCGGGGGCCACTGAAGCTTTCTTT. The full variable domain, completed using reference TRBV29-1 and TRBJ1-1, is SAVISQKPSRDICQRGTSLTIQCQVDSQVTMMFWYRQQPGQSLTLIATANQGSEATYESGFVIDKFPISRPNLTFSTLTVSNMSPEDSSIYLCSVDWAGATEAFFGQGTRLTVV.

Here the CDR3 reads CSVDGGQGRTYEQYF. CDR3 coding DNA: TGCAGCGTTGATGGGGGACAGGGGAGGACCTACGAGCAGTACTTC. The chain has TRBV29-1 and TRBJ2-7; 10 nucleotides match TRBD1. This CDR3 spans 15 amino acids. J lost 2 bases, V lost 3 bases, and 7 bases had no gene match. Germline-derived CDR1 and CDR2 are SQVTM and ANQGSEA.

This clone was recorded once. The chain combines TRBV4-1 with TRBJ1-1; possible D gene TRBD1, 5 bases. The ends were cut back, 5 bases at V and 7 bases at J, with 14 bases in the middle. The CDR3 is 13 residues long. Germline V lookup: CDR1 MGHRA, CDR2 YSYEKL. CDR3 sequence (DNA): TGCGCCAGCAGCACCCAGGGTGGGGGTGAAGCTTTCTTT. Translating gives CASSTQGGGEAFF.

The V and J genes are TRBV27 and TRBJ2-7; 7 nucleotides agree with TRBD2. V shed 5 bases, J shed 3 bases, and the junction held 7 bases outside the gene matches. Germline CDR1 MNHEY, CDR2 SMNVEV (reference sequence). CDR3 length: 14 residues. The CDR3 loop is CASSEGGLYYEQYF. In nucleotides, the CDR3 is TGTGCCAGCAGTGAGGGAGGGCTGTACTACGAGCAGTACTTC.

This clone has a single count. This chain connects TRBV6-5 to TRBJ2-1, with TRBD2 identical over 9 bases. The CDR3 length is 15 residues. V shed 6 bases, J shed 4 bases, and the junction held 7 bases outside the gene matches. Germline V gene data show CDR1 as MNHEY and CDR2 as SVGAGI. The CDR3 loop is CASSRGAGGYNEQFF. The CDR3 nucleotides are TGTGCCAGCAGCCGGGGAGCGGGAGGTTACAATGAGCAGTTCTTC.

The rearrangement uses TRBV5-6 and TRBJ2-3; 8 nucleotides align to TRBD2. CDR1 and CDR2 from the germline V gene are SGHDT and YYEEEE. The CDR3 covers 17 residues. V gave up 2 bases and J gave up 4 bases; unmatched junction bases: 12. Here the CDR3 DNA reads TGTGCCAGCAGCTTTCCCTCCAGCGGGAGATTCCCAGATACGCAGTATTTT. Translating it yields CASSFPSSGRFPDTQYF.

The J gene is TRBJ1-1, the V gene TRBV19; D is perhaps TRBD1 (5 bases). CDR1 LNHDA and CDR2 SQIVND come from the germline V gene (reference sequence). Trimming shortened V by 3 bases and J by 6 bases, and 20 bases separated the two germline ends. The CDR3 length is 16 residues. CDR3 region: CASSMPFVWGASEAFF. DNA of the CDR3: TGTGCCAGTAGTATGCCCTTTGTGTGGGGCGCGTCTGAAGCTTTCTTT.

CDR3 sequence (DNA): TGTGCCAGCAGCTTGAAGGTCTGGTCCTACGAGCAGTACTTC. It yields the protein CASSLKVWSYEQYF. The rearrangement uses TRBV11-2 and TRBJ2-7; D unresolved. This CDR3 comprises 14 residues. V lost 3 bases and J lost 1, with 10 bases in between. CDR1 and CDR2 (germline): SGHAT, FQNNGV.